This TCR beta chain is from a study of T-cell memory formation after mild COVID-19. V was clipped by 6 bases and J by 2 bases; unmatched bases: 11. Germline assignment: CDR1 MNHEY and CDR2 SVGAGI. The CDR3 covers 17 residues. Sample barcodes and UMIs were carried by the TCR alpha and TCR beta cDNA libraries that 5'RACE generated with constant-segment primers. TCRdb used MiXCR to reprocess the 5' RACE reads, holding one entry per CDR3 protein. There are 450,000 or so distinct CDR3 sequences in the sample; roughly 25% occur only once, and about an eighth lies in the top ten. Overall study results and limits: The second-wave clones peaking on day 37 were not confirmed as SARS-CoV-2-specific. Contracting clones from day 15 to 85 had balanced CD4/CD8; later expanders favoured CD4+.

In the case of this clonotype: What it recognizes is unknown.

The TCR comes from an adult woman who had mild COVID-19 (a few samples of this study predate the infection). Cell type and time point are not known. The V gene is TRBV6-5, the J gene TRBJ2-1; 9 bases align to TRBD2. Sequenced: PBMCs or a T cell subset sorted from them (not recorded which). The CDR3 protein is CASRLIAGAMTYNEQFF. In nucleotides, the CDR3 is TGTGCCAGCAGATTAATAGCGGGAGCTATGACCTACAATGAGCAGTTCTTC.